The T cell receptor beta chain described here comes from a study of cytomegalovirus exposure and HLA in healthy donors. The study's findings and limits: Per a later analysis, HLA-associated TCR beta chains showed more clonal expansion than other, equally common TCR beta chains.

CDR1 and CDR2 from the germline V gene are SQVTM and ANQGSEA. J gave up 5 bases and V 5 bases, and 7 bases lay outside the gene matches. The CDR3 length is 14 residues. Researchers ran the PCR with 60 Vbeta and 13 Jbeta primers. Original processing notes: Per a later analysis, the number of unique TCR beta chains was approximately 80 million, of which roughly 10 million were shared. The protocol was immunoSEQ multiplex PCR, while the TCRdb copy is restricted to in-frame clones and leaves out a portion. The DNA gave D and trimming, while V, J and clone size come from that table. The sample has approximately 70,000 clones, over 75% seen once. This clone was seen only once. Antigen specificity is unknown.

V and J are TRBV29-1 and TRBJ2-1; 9 nucleotides align to TRBD2. This TCR derives from a middle-aged man in good health and CMV-seronegative. Sequencing input: PBMCs. The CDR3 DNA follows: TGCAGCGTTCGGCGGGAGGGCCTAAACAATGAGCAGTTCTTC. As protein: CSVRREGLNNEQFF.